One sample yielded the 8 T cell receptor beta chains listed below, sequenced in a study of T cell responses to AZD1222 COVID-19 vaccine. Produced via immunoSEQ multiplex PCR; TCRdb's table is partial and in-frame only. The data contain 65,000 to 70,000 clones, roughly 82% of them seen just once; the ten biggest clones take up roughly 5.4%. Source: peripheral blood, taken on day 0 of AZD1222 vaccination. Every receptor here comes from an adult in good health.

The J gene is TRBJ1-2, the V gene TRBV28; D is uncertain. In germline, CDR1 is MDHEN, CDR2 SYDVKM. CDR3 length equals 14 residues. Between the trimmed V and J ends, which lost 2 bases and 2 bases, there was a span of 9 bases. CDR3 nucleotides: TGTGCCAGCAGTTTAAACCACGACAACTATGGCTACACCTTC. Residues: CASSLNHDNYGYTF.

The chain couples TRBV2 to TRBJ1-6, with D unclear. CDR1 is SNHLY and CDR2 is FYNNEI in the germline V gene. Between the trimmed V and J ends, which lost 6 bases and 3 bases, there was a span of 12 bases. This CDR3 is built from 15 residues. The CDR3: CASSQARSYNSPLHF. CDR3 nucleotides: TGTGCCAGCAGCCAGGCAAGGAGCTATAATTCACCCCTCCACTTT.

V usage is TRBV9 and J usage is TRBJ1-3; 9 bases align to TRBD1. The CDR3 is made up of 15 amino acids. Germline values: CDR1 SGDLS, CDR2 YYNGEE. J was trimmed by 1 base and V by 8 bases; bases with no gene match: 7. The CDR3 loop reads CASTGGESSGNTIYF. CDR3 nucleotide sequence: TGTGCCAGTACAGGGGGCGAAAGTTCTGGAAACACCATATATTTT.

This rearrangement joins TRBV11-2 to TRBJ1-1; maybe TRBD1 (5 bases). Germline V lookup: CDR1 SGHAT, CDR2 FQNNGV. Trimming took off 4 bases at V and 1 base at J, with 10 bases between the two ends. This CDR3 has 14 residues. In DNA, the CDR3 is TGTGCCAGCAGCTCGGGGCGGGGGAACACTGAAGCTTTCTTT. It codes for CASSSGRGNTEAFF.

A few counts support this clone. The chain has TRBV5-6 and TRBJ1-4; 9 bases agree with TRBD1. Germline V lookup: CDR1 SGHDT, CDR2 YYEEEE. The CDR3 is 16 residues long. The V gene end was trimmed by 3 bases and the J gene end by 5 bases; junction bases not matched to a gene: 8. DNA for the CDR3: TGTGCCAGCAGCTCGAAAGCCGGGACAGGGAATGAAAAACTGTTTTTT. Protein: CASSSKAGTGNEKLFF.

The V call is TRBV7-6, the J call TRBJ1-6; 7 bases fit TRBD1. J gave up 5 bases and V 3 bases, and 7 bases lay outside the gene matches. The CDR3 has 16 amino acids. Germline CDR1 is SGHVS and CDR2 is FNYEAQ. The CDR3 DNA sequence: TGTGCCAGCAGCTTCCGACAGGGAGGCGATAATTCACCCCTCCACTTT. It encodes CASSFRQGGDNSPLHF.

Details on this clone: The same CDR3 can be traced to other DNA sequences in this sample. CDR3 residues: CASSSGTLYTEAFF. The CDR3, as DNA: TGTGCCAGCAGCTCAGGGACACTTTACACTGAAGCTTTCTTT. This rearrangement joins TRBV5-4 to TRBJ1-1; D may be TRBD1 (6 bases). This CDR3 spans 14 amino acids. Germline V gene lookup returns CDR1 SGHNT and CDR2 YYREEE (reference sequence). The V end was cut by 3 bases, the J end by 3 bases, with 12 bases between.

For the CDR3, the DNA is TGTGCCAGCAGCTTGGCGGCAGGGTACAATCAGCCCCAGCATTTT. It translates to CASSLAAGYNQPQHF. This chain connects TRBV5-5 to TRBJ1-5, with D possibly matching TRBD1 (5 bases). The CDR3 spans 15 residues. Germline V CDR1 and CDR2: SGHKS, YYEKEE (reference sequence). Trimming left V 0 bases short and J 3 bases short, with 10 bases between.